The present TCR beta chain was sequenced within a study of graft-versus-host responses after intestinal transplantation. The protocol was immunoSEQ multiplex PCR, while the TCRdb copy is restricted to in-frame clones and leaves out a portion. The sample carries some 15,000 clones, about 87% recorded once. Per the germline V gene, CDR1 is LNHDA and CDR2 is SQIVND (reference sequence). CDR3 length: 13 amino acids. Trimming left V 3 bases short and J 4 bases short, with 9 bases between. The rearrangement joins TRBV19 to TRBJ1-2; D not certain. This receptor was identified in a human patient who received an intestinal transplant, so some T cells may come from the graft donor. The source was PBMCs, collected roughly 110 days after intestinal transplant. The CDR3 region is CASSILEGYGYTF. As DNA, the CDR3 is TGTGCCAGTAGTATCCTCGAGGGCTATGGCTACACCTTC.